This entry features one T cell receptor (beta chain) sequence. The sample is drawn from a study of shared clonotypes between healthy human individuals. CD4+ cell separation produced CD45RA+ naive and CD45RA-negative memory subsets. CDR3 length: 14 residues. CDR1 and CDR2 (germline): MNHEY, SVGAGI. The V gene end was trimmed by 7 bases and the J gene end by 8 bases; junction bases not matched to a gene: 9. Profiled with immunoSEQ multiplex PCR; TCRdb holds only in-frame clones, not every one. The table lists about 2,500,000 clones, over 85% of them singletons. This TCR came from a young man in good health. The rearrangement joins TRBV6-5 to TRBJ2-1; 9 nucleotides agree with TRBD2. Sequenced input: naive CD4+ T cells sorted from blood. Indicated subset: CD45RA+ positively selected. The CDR3 region has the DNA TGTGCCAGCACCCGGCTAGCGGGAAAGTATGAGCAGTTCTTC. This translates into CASTRLAGKYEQFF.